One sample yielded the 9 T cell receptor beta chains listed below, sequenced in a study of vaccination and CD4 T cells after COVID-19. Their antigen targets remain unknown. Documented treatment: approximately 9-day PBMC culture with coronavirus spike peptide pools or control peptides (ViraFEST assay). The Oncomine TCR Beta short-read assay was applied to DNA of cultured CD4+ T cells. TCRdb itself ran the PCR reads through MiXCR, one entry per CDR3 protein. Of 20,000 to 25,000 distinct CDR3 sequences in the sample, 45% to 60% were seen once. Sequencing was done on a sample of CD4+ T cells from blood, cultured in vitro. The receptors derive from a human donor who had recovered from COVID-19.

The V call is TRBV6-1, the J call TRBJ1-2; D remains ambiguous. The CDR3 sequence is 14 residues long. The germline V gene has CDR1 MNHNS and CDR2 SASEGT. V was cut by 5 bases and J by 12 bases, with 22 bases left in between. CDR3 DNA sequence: TGTGCCAGCAGTCCCCGGGCAGCGACCCCATTAAACACCTTC. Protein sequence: CASSPRAATPLNTF.

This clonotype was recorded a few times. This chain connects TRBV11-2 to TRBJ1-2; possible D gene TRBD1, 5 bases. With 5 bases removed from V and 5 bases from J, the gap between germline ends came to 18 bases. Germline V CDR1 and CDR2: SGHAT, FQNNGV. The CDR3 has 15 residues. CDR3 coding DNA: TGTGCCAGCAGCCGGGGCCCAGGGATACTATATGGCTACACCTTC. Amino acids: CASSRGPGILYGYTF.

DNA of the CDR3: TGTGCCAGCAGTTTAGGGATCATCGAAGCTTTCTTT. The encoded protein is CASSLGIIEAFF. This sequence joins TRBV28 and TRBJ1-1, with D uncertain. The CDR3 totals 12 residues. V was trimmed by 2 bases and J by 8 bases, leaving 9 bases between them. Germline assignment: CDR1 MDHEN and CDR2 SYDVKM.

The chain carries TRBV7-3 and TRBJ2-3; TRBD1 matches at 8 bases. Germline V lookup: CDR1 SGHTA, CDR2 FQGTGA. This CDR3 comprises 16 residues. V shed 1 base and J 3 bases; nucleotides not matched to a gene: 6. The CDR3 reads CASSLNTGGVTDTQYF. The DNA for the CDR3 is TGTGCCAGCAGCTTAAATACAGGGGGAGTAACAGATACGCAGTATTTT.

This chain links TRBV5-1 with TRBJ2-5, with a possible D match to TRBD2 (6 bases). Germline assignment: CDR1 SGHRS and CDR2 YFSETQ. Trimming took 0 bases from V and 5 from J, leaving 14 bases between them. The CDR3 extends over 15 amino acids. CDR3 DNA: TGCGCCAGCAGCTTGGTAGCGGCAGGGAGGGAGACCCAGTACTTC. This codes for CASSLVAAGRETQYF. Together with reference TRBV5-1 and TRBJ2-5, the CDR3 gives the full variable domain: KAGVTQTPRYLIKTRGQQVTLSCSPISGHRSVSWYQQTPGQGLQFLFEYFSETQRNKGNFPGRFSGRQFSNSRSEMNVSTLELGDSALYLCASSLVAAGRETQYFGPGTRLLVL.

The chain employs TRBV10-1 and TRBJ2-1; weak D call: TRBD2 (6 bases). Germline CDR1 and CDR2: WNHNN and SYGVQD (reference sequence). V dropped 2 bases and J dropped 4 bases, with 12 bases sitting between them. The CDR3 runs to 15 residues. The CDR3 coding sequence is TGCGCCAGCAGTGAGATCGGTAGCGGTTACAATGAGCAGTTCTTC. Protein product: CASSEIGSGYNEQFF.

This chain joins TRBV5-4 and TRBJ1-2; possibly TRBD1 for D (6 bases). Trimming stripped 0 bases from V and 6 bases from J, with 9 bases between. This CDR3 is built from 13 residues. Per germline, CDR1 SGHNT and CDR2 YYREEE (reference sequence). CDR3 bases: TGTGCCAGCAGCTTGGCCAGGGGTAATGGCTACACCTTC. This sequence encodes CASSLARGNGYTF.

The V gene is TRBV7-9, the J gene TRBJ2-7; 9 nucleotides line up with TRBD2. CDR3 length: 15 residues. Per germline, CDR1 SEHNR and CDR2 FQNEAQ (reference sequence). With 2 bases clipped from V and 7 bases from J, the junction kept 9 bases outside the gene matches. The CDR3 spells CASSLRREGFGEQYF. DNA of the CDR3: TGTGCCAGCAGCTTAAGGCGGGAGGGCTTCGGGGAGCAGTACTTC.

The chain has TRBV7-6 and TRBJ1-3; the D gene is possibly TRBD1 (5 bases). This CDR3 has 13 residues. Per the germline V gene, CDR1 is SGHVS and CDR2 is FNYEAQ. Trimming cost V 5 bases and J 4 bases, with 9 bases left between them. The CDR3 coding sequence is TGTGCCAGCAGCCCCCGGGGCGGAAACACCATATATTTT. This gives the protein CASSPRGGNTIYF.